Listed here are 27 T cell receptor beta chains from one sample, sequenced in a study of shared clonotypes between healthy human individuals. Some clones are missing from TCRdb's copy, which holds only in-frame ones; the method was immunoSEQ multiplex PCR. The repertoire includes some 2,000,000 clones, 85% to 95% of them detected once, and around 0.13% sits in the top ten. The sequencing input was naive CD4+ T cells sorted from blood. The subset denotes: CD45RA+ positively selected. These receptors originate from a man between 18 and 29 years old in good health.

The chain couples TRBV19 to TRBJ2-1; a possible D gene is TRBD1 (6 bases). The V end lost 5 bases, the J end lost 9 bases, and 14 bases lay between the germline ends. Per germline, CDR1 LNHDA and CDR2 SQIVND (reference sequence). This CDR3 is 13 amino acids long. The chain's CDR3 is CASSYRGFVEQFF. The DNA for the CDR3 is TGTGCCAGTAGTTATAGGGGGTTCGTTGAGCAGTTCTTC.

CDR3 DNA sequence: TGTGCCATCAGTGAAATAGGGGGCCTTGGGACAGGGAGGAACGAGCAGTACTTC. Protein sequence: CAISEIGGLGTGRNEQYF. The V call is TRBV10-3, the J call TRBJ2-7; TRBD1 matches 9 bases. The CDR3 loop spans 18 amino acids. Germline V gene data show CDR1 as ENHRY and CDR2 as SYGVKD. Trimming cost V 3 bases and J 5 bases; bases outside gene matches: 17.

This clone was seen a few times. The chain recombines TRBV2 with TRBJ1-1; tentatively, D is TRBD1 (5 bases). Trimming removed 0 bases from V and 1 base from J, with 18 bases in between. Germline V CDR1 and CDR2: SNHLY, FYNNEI. The CDR3 totals 18 residues. The CDR3 sequence: CASSEALGGWPSNTEAFF. DNA for the CDR3: TGTGCCAGCAGTGAAGCGCTGGGGGGTTGGCCCTCGAACACTGAAGCTTTCTTT.

The genes are TRBV29-1 and TRBJ2-1; no clear D. V lost 1 base to trimming and J lost 4 bases, with 5 bases between them. The CDR3 is made up of 12 amino acids. Germline assignment: CDR1 SQVTM and CDR2 ANQGSEA. CDR3 nucleotide sequence: TGCAGCGTTGAAGGACTTTACAATGAGCAGTTCTTC. Translating gives CSVEGLYNEQFF.

The chain carries TRBV18 and TRBJ2-7; D perhaps matches TRBD2 (5 bases). Germline-derived CDR1 and CDR2 are KGHSH and LQKENI. V shed 2 bases and J shed 3 bases, with 11 bases lying between them. This CDR3 comprises 14 residues. The CDR3 reads CASSPTSTIYEQYF. CDR3 coding DNA: TGTGCCAGCTCACCAACTAGTACGATCTACGAGCAGTACTTC.

The chain is built from TRBV6-5 and TRBJ2-1, with a possible D match to TRBD2 (6 bases). V shed 2 bases and J shed 0 bases, with 8 bases lying between them. Germline CDR1 and CDR2: MNHEY and SVGAGI. The CDR3 totals 15 residues. The CDR3 coding sequence is TGTGCCAGCAGTTACGGGAGGTACTCCTACAATGAGCAGTTCTTC. It specifies CASSYGRYSYNEQFF.

The chain recombines TRBV7-3 with TRBJ2-3; D might be TRBD2 (6 bases). This CDR3 region has 15 residues. The V and J ends lost 3 bases and 0 bases respectively, with 10 bases between them. The germline V gene has CDR1 SGHTA and CDR2 FQGTGA. CDR3 sequence (DNA): TGTGCCAGCAGCTTCGGCGGGGCAAGCACAGATACGCAGTATTTT. This sequence encodes CASSFGGASTDTQYF.

The chain combines TRBV6-6 with TRBJ2-7; 11 positions match TRBD2. CDR1 and CDR2 from the germline V gene are MNHNY and SVGAGI (reference sequence). The CDR3 length is 15 residues. With V trimmed by 3 bases and J by 3 bases, 4 bases remained unmatched. CDR3 nucleotide sequence: TGTGCCAGCAGTTATCGACTAGCGGGGTTCTACGAGCAGTACTTC. Protein product: CASSYRLAGFYEQYF.

This clone was observed at least ten times. This chain connects TRBV18 to TRBJ1-5; TRBD1 is a possible D gene (5 bases). This CDR3 has 15 residues. Germline CDR1 is KGHSH and CDR2 is LQKENI. V lost 3 bases to trimming and J lost 3 bases, with 12 bases between them. The CDR3 reads CASSPQRDLNQPQHF. The CDR3 DNA follows: TGTGCCAGCTCACCCCAAAGGGACCTCAATCAGCCCCAGCATTTT.

V gene TRBV7-2 combines with J gene TRBJ1-3; 9 bases agree with TRBD1. Germline values: CDR1 SGHTA, CDR2 FQGNSA. The ends lost 2 bases at V and 2 bases at J; junction bases unmatched: 4. The CDR3 length is 16 residues. The CDR3 coding sequence is TGTGCCAGCAGCTTAAACAGGGGGCTAACTGGAAACACCATATATTTT. Translation: CASSLNRGLTGNTIYF.

The chain carries TRBV4-3 and TRBJ2-5, with D maybe TRBD1 (6 bases). This CDR3 is built from 18 residues. Germline CDR1 reads LGHNA; CDR2 reads YSLEER. With 2 bases removed from V and 2 bases from J, the gap between germline ends came to 21 bases. CDR3 in DNA: TGCGCCAGCAGCCAATCACGGACAGCGGCCTTCCTACAAGAGACCCAGTACTTC. It yields the protein CASSQSRTAAFLQETQYF.

The chain combines TRBV2 with TRBJ2-2, with a tentative D call TRBD2 (5 bases). This CDR3 contains 15 residues. CDR1 and CDR2 from the germline V gene are SNHLY and FYNNEI. Trimming shortened V by 4 bases and J by 0 bases, and 9 bases separated the two germline ends. The CDR3 DNA reads TGTGCCAGCAGTGGGAGCGGTACGAACACCGGGGAGCTGTTTTTT. Amino acids: CASSGSGTNTGELFF.

This sequence joins TRBV5-1 and TRBJ2-7; D may be TRBD1 (6 bases). The CDR3 length is 14 residues. Trimming left V 4 bases short and J 3 bases short, with 14 bases between. The germline V gene encodes CDR1 SGHRS and CDR2 YFSETQ. CDR3 DNA sequence: TGCGCCAGCAGCCATTCGGGACATGACTACGAGCAGTACTTC. Protein product: CASSHSGHDYEQYF.

V is TRBV9 and J is TRBJ2-3; the match to TRBD1 covers 11 bases. With 3 bases clipped from V and 6 bases from J, the junction kept 9 bases outside the gene matches. The germline V gene encodes CDR1 SGDLS and CDR2 YYNGEE. This CDR3 has 16 amino acids. CDR3 residues: CASSERDRGIWDTQYF. DNA of the CDR3: TGTGCCAGCAGCGAGCGGGACAGGGGGATTTGGGATACGCAGTATTTT.

The chain combines TRBV5-3 with TRBJ2-5; 14 positions agree with TRBD2. TRBV5-3 is designated an ORF whose function remains uncertain. The J segment lost 4 bases and the V segment lost 4 bases, leaving 6 bases of the junction unmatched. The CDR3 spans 16 residues. The CDR3 nucleotides read TGTGCCAGAAGCCCCAAGACTAGCGGGAGGGGAGAGACCCAGTACTTC. This codes for CARSPKTSGRGETQYF.

The chain employs TRBV18 and TRBJ1-1, with a possible D match to TRBD1 (6 bases). CDR3 length: 15 amino acids. Deletions cut 1 base from V and 6 bases from J, with 15 bases between. Germline CDR1 and CDR2: KGHSH and LQKENI. The DNA of the CDR3 is TGTGCCAGCTCACCACAGGGGGGCGGGAGCGCTGAAGCTTTCTTT. Translated: CASSPQGGGSAEAFF.

V gene TRBV27 combines with J gene TRBJ1-6, with D possibly TRBD1 on 5 matching bases. The V end was cut by 7 bases, the J end by 7 bases, with 14 bases between. The germline V gene encodes CDR1 MNHEY and CDR2 SMNVEV (reference sequence). CDR3 length: 14 amino acids. CDR3 residues: CASTVGAVNSPLHF. CDR3 DNA sequence: TGTGCCAGCACCGTAGGGGCGGTGAATTCACCCCTCCACTTT.

This sequence joins TRBV6-6 and TRBJ1-2; no firm D call. The CDR3 has 11 residues. Trimming cost V 4 bases and J 5 bases, with 5 bases left between them. The germline CDR1 and CDR2 sequences are MNHNY and SVGAGI (reference sequence). The CDR3 nucleotides are TGTGCCAGCAGTTTTCAGTATGGCTACACCTTC. Protein: CASSFQYGYTF.

As concerns this clone: This same CDR3 is encoded by further DNA sequences in the sample. The rearrangement uses TRBV5-1 and TRBJ2-2; 9 bases are a match to TRBD1. The ends lost 0 bases at V and 5 bases at J; junction bases unmatched: 2. Per the germline V gene, CDR1 is SGHRS and CDR2 is YFSETQ. This CDR3 is 15 amino acids long. CDR3 DNA sequence: TGCGCCAGCAGCTTGGCGACAGGGGGGACCGGGGAGCTGTTTTTT. It codes for CASSLATGGTGELFF.

The chain is built from TRBV11-1 and TRBJ2-7; perhaps TRBD1 as D (6 bases). The V gene's germline CDR1 is SGHAT and CDR2 FQDESV (reference sequence). CDR3 length: 13 residues. Trimming left V 10 bases short and J 2 bases short, with 15 bases between. CDR3 nucleotides: TGTGCCAAACAGCTACCAGGGGCCTACGAGCAGTACTTC. This translates into CAKQLPGAYEQYF.

The CDR3, as DNA: TGTGCCAGCACAAGTCTCGTGATCGTGGGTGAAGCTTTCTTT. This codes for CASTSLVIVGEAFF. The V call is TRBV6-5, the J call TRBJ1-1; no clear D gene. The length of the CDR3 is 14 residues. The V gene lost 7 bases and the J gene lost 7 bases, with 19 bases spanning the gap. The germline gives CDR1 MNHEY, CDR2 SVGAGI.

On this clone: A much larger clone differs from this one at a single base, so this may be a read error. The V call is TRBV7-3, the J call TRBJ2-2, with 7 nucleotides matching TRBD1. Germline CDR1 and CDR2: SGHTA and FQGTGA. The CDR3 is 14 amino acids. The V segment lost 5 bases and the J segment 2 bases; nucleotides outside the gene matches: 2. CDR3 in amino acids: CASSRQGNTGELFF. CDR3 nucleotide sequence: TGTGCCAGCAGCCGACAGGGAAACACCGGGGAGCTGTTTTTT.

This chain joins TRBV4-1 and TRBJ1-6; 8 nucleotides match TRBD1. This CDR3 spans 14 amino acids. Germline V gives CDR1 MGHRA, CDR2 YSYEKL. The J segment lost 9 bases and the V segment lost 3 bases, leaving 4 bases of the junction unmatched. The CDR3 DNA reads as TGCGCCAGCAGCCATGGACAGGGTGGTTCACCCCTCCACTTT. This gives the protein CASSHGQGGSPLHF.

V usage is TRBV5-1 and J usage is TRBJ2-7, with 9 bases lining up with TRBD1. Per the germline V gene, CDR1 is SGHRS and CDR2 is YFSETQ. Trimming at V came to 4 bases and at J to 6 bases, leaving 11 bases not matched to a gene. The CDR3 extends over 15 amino acids. The DNA of the CDR3 is TGCGCCAGCAGCAAGGGTCCCGGACAGGGGTCCGAGCAGTACTTC. Residues: CASSKGPGQGSEQYF.

Concerning this clone itself: Sequence at one end of the junction differs from germline and may be a read error. This chain uses TRBV7-7 with TRBJ1-1; D remains ambiguous. CDR1 is SSHAT, CDR2 FNYEAQ, per germline (reference sequence). This CDR3 comprises 13 residues. The CDR3 DNA sequence: TGTGCTAGCAGCCCACTACAATTCACTGAAGCTTTCTTT. Encoded protein: CASSPLQFTEAFF.

In this sample, this clone turned up once. The chain joins TRBV28 to TRBJ1-1; D may be TRBD1 (5 bases). This CDR3 is built from 15 residues. Germline-derived CDR1 and CDR2 are MDHEN and SYDVKM. V shed 1 base and J shed 5 bases, with 14 bases lying between them. The CDR3 is CASSLYVGGLTEAFF. DNA of the CDR3: TGTGCCAGCAGTTTATATGTTGGGGGGTTAACTGAAGCTTTCTTT.

The chain employs TRBV5-1 and TRBJ2-6; no clear D gene. The V gene's germline CDR1 is SGHRS and CDR2 YFSETQ. The CDR3 sequence is 16 residues long. Trimming removed 0 bases from V and 0 bases from J, with 7 bases in between. This CDR3 is CASSLDRLSGANVLTF. The DNA for the CDR3 is TGCGCCAGCAGCTTGGATAGACTCTCTGGGGCCAACGTCCTGACTTTC. The full variable domain, with the rest looked up from reference TRBV5-1 and TRBJ2-6, is KAGVTQTPRYLIKTRGQQVTLSCSPISGHRSVSWYQQTPGQGLQFLFEYFSETQRNKGNFPGRFSGRQFSNSRSEMNVSTLELGDSALYLCASSLDRLSGANVLTFGAGSRLTVL.